The source of this TCR beta chain is a study of blood T cell repertoires in COVID-19. Study-wide background: Sites across the United States, Italy and Spain contributed samples from acute and convalescent COVID-19.

Original data processing: Reference gene primer amplification gave nucleated cell count estimates. TCRdb keeps only in-frame clones here, not all; method: immunoSEQ multiplex PCR. V and J calls and clone size come straight from that table; D and trimming were deduced from the DNA. The data show 110,000 or so clones, with approximately 85% seen just once and around 5.5% held by the top ten. Enrolment of Seattle patients took place during active infection, and they were followed longitudinally. The count of this clone is one. Germline loops: CDR1 MNHNS, CDR2 SASEGT. This CDR3 region has 16 residues. Trimming took 3 bases from V and 0 from J; bases not matched to a gene: 4.

The TCR sequence derives from a woman aged 60-70 years with COVID-19, enrolled during active disease. V gene TRBV6-1 combines with J gene TRBJ1-1; 10 bases line up with TRBD1. Material: peripheral blood. CDR3: CASSDPGTGVNTEAFF. The CDR3 coding sequence is TGTGCCAGCAGTGACCCCGGGACAGGGGTGAACACTGAAGCTTTCTTT.